The present T cell receptor beta chain was sequenced within a study of T cell responses to AZD1222 COVID-19 vaccine. General study results and limits: Spike as a whole was targeted by vaccine-associated CD4 TCRs, dominant at 160-218 and 743-854.

In germline, CDR1 is ENHRY, CDR2 SYGVKD. The CDR3 runs to 13 residues. V was pared by 2 bases and J by 7 bases, with 8 bases between. In the case of this clone: What it binds is not known.

Profiled with immunoSEQ multiplex PCR; TCRdb holds only in-frame clones, not every one. Here the sample spans roughly 80,000 clones, around 90% being singletons. The sample was peripheral blood, taken on day 0 of MenACWY control vaccination. The source is an adult in good health. V gene TRBV10-3 combines with J gene TRBJ2-2; D is unresolved. The CDR3 sequence is CAISEKEGGELFF. The CDR3 nucleotides read TGTGCCATCAGTGAGAAGGAAGGCGGGGAGCTGTTTTTT.